This T cell receptor beta chain is from a study of T cell clones after liver transplantation. Study background: Immunosuppression withdrawal was tried within 2 years after liver transplantation in this trial.

Regarding the study as a whole: The donor-reactive repertoire was only partly measurable in a couple of subjects, lacking donor cells. Migration into the graft, not deletion, may explain lost graft donor-reactive T cells.

Sequenced by immunoSEQ multiplex PCR; TCRdb stores in-frame clones only, minus some. This table has roughly 80,000 clones, 70% to 90% appearing once. Germline CDR1 reads MNHNS; CDR2 reads SASEGT. Losses at the gene ends were 8 bases for V and 1 base for J; bases not matched to a gene: 4. This CDR3 is built from 13 residues. About this clone itself: The target antigen is unknown.

Sequenced here: CD4+ T cells from blood, sampled at the 22-month timepoint. The J gene is TRBJ2-7, the V gene TRBV6-1, with 8 bases identical to TRBD2. The receptor was isolated from a human patient who received a liver transplant. Some T cells may trace back to the graft donor. The CDR3 DNA reads as TGTGCCAGCGGCTCTAGCGGGTCCTACGAGCAGTACTTC. This gives the protein CASGSSGSYEQYF.